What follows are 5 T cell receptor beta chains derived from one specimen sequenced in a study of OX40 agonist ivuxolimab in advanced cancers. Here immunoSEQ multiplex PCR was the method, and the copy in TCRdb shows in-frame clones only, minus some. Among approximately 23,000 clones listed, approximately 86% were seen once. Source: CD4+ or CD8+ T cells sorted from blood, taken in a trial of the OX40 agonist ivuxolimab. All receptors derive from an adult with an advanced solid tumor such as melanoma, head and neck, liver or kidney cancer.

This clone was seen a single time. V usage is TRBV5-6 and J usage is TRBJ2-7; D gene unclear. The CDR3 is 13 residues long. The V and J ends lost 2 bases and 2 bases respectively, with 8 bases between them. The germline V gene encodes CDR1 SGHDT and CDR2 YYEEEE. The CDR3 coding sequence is TGTGCCAGCAGCTTAGGCAGCACCTACGAGCAGTACTTC. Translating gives CASSLGSTYEQYF.

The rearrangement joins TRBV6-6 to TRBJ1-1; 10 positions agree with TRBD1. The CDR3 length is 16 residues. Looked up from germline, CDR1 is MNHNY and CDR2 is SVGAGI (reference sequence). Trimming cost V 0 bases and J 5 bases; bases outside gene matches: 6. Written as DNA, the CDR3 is TGTGCCAGCAGTTACTCAGCGACAGGGGGCAGGACTGAAGCTTTCTTT. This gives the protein CASSYSATGGRTEAFF.

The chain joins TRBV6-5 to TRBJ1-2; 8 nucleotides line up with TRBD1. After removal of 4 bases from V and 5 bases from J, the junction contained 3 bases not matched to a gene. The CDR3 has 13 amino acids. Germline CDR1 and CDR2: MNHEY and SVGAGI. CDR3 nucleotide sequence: TGTGCCAGCAGTTTTCAGGGGGCTTATGGCTACACCTTC. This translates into CASSFQGAYGYTF.

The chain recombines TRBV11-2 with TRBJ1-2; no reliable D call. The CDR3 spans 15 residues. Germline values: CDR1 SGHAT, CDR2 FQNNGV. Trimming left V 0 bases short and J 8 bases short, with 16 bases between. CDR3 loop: CASSLDPLATGGYTF. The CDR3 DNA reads TGTGCCAGCAGCTTAGATCCCCTCGCTACGGGCGGCTACACCTTC.

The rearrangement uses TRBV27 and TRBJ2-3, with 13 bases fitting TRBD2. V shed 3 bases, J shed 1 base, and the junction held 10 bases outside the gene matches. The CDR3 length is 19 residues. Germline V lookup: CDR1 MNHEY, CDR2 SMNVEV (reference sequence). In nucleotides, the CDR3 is TGTGCCAGCAGTTTGTATACTAGCGGGAGGGCCAGAGGCACAGATACGCAGTATTTT. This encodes CASSLYTSGRARGTDTQYF.